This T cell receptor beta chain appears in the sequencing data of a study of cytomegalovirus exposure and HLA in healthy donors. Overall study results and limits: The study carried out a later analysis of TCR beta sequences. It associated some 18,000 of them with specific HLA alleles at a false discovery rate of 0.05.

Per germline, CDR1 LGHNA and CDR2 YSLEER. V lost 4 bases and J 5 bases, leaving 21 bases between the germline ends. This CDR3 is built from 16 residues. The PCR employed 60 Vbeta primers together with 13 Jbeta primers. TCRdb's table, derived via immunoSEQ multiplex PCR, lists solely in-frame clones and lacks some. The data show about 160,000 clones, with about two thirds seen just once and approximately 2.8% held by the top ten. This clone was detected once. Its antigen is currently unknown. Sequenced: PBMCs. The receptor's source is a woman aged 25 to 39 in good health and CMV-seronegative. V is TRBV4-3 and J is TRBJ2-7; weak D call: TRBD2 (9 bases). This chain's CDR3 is CASSLRGGTGTHEQYF. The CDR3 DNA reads TGCGCCAGCAGCCTGCGGGGGGGGACAGGAACCCACGAGCAGTACTTC.